The 15 T cell receptor beta chains presented below share a single source sample, sequenced in a study of blood T cells in healthy people across ages. A second PCR of roughly 7 to 11 cycles used a sample-barcoded 5' primer and a J-beta primer mix. One entry per CDR3 protein, called by TCRdb with MiXCR from the 5' RACE reads. The repertoire holds more than 800,000 distinct CDR3 sequences, with over 35% as singletons. Input material: blood. All receptors come from a woman aged 55-69 years in good health.

With regard to this clonotype: A much bigger clone sits one base away, suggesting this may be a read error. The chain is built from TRBV20-1 and TRBJ2-4, with 13 bases that match TRBD2. The CDR3 consists of 18 residues. The germline CDR1 and CDR2 sequences are DFQATT and SNEGSKA (reference sequence). The CDR3 nucleotides are TGCAGTGCTGATCCTTTTACTAGCGGGAGGGCAGCCAAAACCATTCAGTACTTC. Translating it yields CSADPFTSGRAAKTIQYF.

The CDR3 DNA sequence: TGTGCCAGCAGTAGGGGCGTGGGGGGGCGATTGAACTCCTACGAGCAGTACTTC. Its translation is CASSRGVGGRLNSYEQYF. The rearrangement joins TRBV27 to TRBJ2-7; D perhaps matches TRBD2 (7 bases). The V and J ends lost 5 bases and 0 bases respectively, with 23 bases between them. This CDR3 spans 18 amino acids. Germline CDR1 is MNHEY and CDR2 is SMNVEV (reference sequence).

The chain carries TRBV7-2 and TRBJ1-3; D is undetermined. Per the germline V gene, CDR1 is SGHTA and CDR2 is FQGNSA. Trimming removed 2 bases at V and 10 bases at J, with 9 bases between. The CDR3 totals 12 residues. DNA of the CDR3: TGTGCCAGCAGCTTATCGGGGTATACCATATATTTT. Protein sequence: CASSLSGYTIYF.

The table lists this clonotype with a few counts. J is TRBJ2-3 and V is TRBV10-3, with D possibly TRBD2 on 5 matching bases. CDR1 and CDR2 (germline): ENHRY, SYGVKD. There are 13 residues in the CDR3. V lost 11 bases and J lost 3, with 15 bases in between. The CDR3 DNA reads as TGTGCCTCCAGTGCGGGTTGGACAGATACGCAGTATTTT. Protein: CASSAGWTDTQYF.

This chain connects TRBV20-1 to TRBJ2-1, with TRBD2 matching 10 bases. The CDR3 has 16 amino acids. Germline V lookup: CDR1 DFQATT, CDR2 SNEGSKA (reference sequence). V lost 1 base and J lost 9; bases outside the gene matches: 12. The chain's CDR3 is CSARALLAGTVGEQFF. In nucleotides, the CDR3 is TGCAGTGCTAGAGCCTTACTAGCGGGAACGGTGGGTGAGCAGTTCTTC.

This sequence joins TRBV7-9 and TRBJ2-6; tentative D call: TRBD1 (5 bases). CDR3 size: 18 residues. Trimming shortened V by 1 base and J by 0 bases, and 13 bases separated the two germline ends. The germline V gene has CDR1 SEHNR and CDR2 FQNEAQ (reference sequence). In DNA, the CDR3 is TGTGCCAGCAGCTTAGGAAAGGGGATTAGCTCTGGGGCCAACGTCCTGACTTTC. Its translation is CASSLGKGISSGANVLTF. Drawing the rest from reference TRBV7-9 and TRBJ2-6, the complete variable domain is DTGVSQNPRHKITKRGQNVTFRCDPISEHNRLYWYRQTLGQGPEFLTYFQNEAQLEKSRLLSDRFSAERPKGSFSTLEIQRTEQGDSAMYLCASSLGKGISSGANVLTFGAGSRLTVL.

The genes are TRBV21-1 and TRBJ2-7; TRBD2 is taken as the D call from the table, unchecked against the DNA. TRBV21-1 is a documented pseudogene. There are 17 residues in the CDR3. The CDR3 nucleotides read TGTGCCAGCAGCACCCGGACTAGCGGGAAGAACTCCTACGAGCAGTACTTC. Translated: CASSTRTSGKNSYEQYF.

The genes are TRBV6-5 and TRBJ1-5, with 7 bases lining up with TRBD1. With V trimmed by 0 bases and J by 6 bases, 8 bases remained unmatched. This CDR3 is 16 amino acids long. Germline CDR1 reads MNHEY; CDR2 reads SVGAGI. This CDR3 is CASSYSGAGGLQPQHF. The CDR3 DNA reads TGTGCCAGCAGTTACTCGGGGGCAGGGGGACTTCAGCCCCAGCATTTT.

The chain recombines TRBV11-2 with TRBJ2-5; TRBD1 is a possible D gene (6 bases). Germline CDR1 and CDR2: SGHAT and FQNNGV. This CDR3 is built from 12 residues. V was trimmed by 1 base and J by 13 bases, leaving 13 bases between them. CDR3: CASSLGTAITYF. In DNA, the CDR3 is TGTGCCAGCAGCTTAGGGACAGCTATAACGTACTTC. Looking up the rest from reference TRBV11-2 and TRBJ2-5 gives the full variable domain: EAGVAQSPRYKIIEKRQSVAFWCNPISGHATLYWYQQILGQGPKLLIQFQNNGVVDDSQLPKDRFSAERLKGVDSTLKIQPAKLEDSAVYLCASSLGTAITYFGPGTRLLVL.

This clonotype was found many times. The gene calls are TRBV7-2 and TRBJ2-3; D might be TRBD2 (6 bases). Trimming left V 6 bases short and J 2 bases short, with 15 bases between. The CDR3 is 15 amino acids. CDR1 is SGHTA, CDR2 FQGNSA, per germline. The CDR3 DNA is TGTGCCAGCAGTAGCGATAGCGGTTACACAGATACGCAGTATTTT. Translating it yields CASSSDSGYTDTQYF.

The chain is built from TRBV11-2 and TRBJ2-6; D is perhaps TRBD2 (6 bases). CDR3 size: 16 residues. The ends were cut back, 1 base at V and 4 bases at J, with 11 bases in the middle. Germline-derived CDR1 and CDR2 are SGHAT and FQNNGV. CDR3 residues: CASSLGWGVGANVLTF. The CDR3 DNA is TGTGCCAGCAGCTTAGGTTGGGGGGTCGGGGCCAACGTCCTGACTTTC.

V is TRBV27 and J is TRBJ2-7; 10 nucleotides agree with TRBD2. Per germline, CDR1 MNHEY and CDR2 SMNVEV (reference sequence). This CDR3 is 15 amino acids long. V was pared by 6 bases and J by 3 bases, with 8 bases of the junction left unmatched. CDR3 amino acids: CASRPGSGRSYEQYF. The CDR3 region has the DNA TGTGCCAGCAGACCTGGTAGCGGGAGGAGCTACGAGCAGTACTTC.

This chain links TRBV7-8 with TRBJ2-1, with D possibly TRBD2 on 5 matching bases. V lost 0 bases, J lost 5 bases, and 11 bases lay in between. The CDR3 has 15 amino acids. CDR1 and CDR2 (germline): SGHVS, FQNEAQ. The CDR3 DNA sequence: TGTGCCAGCAGCTTAGCGCGCGTCGGGAACAATGAGCAGTTCTTC. This gives the protein CASSLARVGNNEQFF.

This clonotype was seen just once. The V and J genes are TRBV11-2 and TRBJ1-2; 7 bases line up with TRBD1. The trim removed 5 bases at V and 12 bases at J, leaving 12 bases unmatched. Germline loops: CDR1 SGHAT, CDR2 FQNNGV. The CDR3 runs 13 residues. The CDR3 loop is CASSPGGLRGHTF. As DNA, the CDR3 is TGTGCCAGCAGCCCAGGGGGTTTAAGAGGCCACACCTTC.

The V and J genes are TRBV24-1 and TRBJ2-5, with 7 bases identical to TRBD1. The trim removed 3 bases at V and 11 bases at J, leaving 8 bases unmatched. The length of the CDR3 is 13 residues. From germline, CDR1 is KGHDR and CDR2 SFDVKD. CDR3 region: CATSDPDRVEQYF. CDR3 nucleotide sequence: TGTGCCACCAGTGATCCCGACAGGGTTGAGCAGTACTTC.